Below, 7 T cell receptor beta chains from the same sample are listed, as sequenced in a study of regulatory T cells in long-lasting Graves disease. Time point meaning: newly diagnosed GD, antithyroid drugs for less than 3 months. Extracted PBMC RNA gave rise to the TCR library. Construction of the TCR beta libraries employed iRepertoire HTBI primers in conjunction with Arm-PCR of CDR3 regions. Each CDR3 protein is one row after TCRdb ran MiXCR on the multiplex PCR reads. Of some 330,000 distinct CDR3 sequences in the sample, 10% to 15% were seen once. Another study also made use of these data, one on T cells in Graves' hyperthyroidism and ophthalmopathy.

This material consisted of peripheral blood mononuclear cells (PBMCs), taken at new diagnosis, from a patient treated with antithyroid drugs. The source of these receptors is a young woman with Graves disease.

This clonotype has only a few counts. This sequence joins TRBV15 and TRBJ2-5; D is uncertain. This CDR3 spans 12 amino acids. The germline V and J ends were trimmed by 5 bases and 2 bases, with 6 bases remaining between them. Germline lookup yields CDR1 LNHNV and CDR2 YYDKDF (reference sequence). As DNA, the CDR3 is TGTGCCACCAGCGGGTCACAAGAGACCCAGTACTTC. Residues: CATSGSQETQYF.

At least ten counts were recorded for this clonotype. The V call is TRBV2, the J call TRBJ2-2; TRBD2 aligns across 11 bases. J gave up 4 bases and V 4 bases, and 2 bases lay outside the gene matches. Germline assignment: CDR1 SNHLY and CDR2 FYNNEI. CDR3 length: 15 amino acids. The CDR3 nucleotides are TGTGCCAGCAGTGGACTAGCGGGGACCACCGGGGAGCTGTTTTTT. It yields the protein CASSGLAGTTGELFF.

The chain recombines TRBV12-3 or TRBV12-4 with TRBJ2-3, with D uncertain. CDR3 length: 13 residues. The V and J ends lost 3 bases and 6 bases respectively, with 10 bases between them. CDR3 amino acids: CASSFVPRDTQYF. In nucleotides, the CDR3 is TGTGCCAGCAGTTTCGTACCGCGCGATACGCAGTATTTT.

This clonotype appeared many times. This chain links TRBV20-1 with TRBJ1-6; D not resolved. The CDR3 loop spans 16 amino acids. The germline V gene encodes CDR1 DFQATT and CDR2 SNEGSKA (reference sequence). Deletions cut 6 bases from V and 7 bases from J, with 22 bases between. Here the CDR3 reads CSARHVGMNVNSPLHF. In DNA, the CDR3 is TGCAGTGCCCGACACGTCGGGATGAATGTAAATTCACCCCTCCACTTT.

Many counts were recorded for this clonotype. CDR3 DNA sequence: TGTGCCAGCAGTTTCACTAGCCAGGTAGATGAGCAGTTCTTC. Protein sequence: CASSFTSQVDEQFF. The V call is TRBV12-3 or TRBV12-4, the J call TRBJ2-1; D might be TRBD2 (6 bases). V was clipped by 3 bases and J by 8 bases, with 14 bases between them. The CDR3 extends over 14 amino acids.

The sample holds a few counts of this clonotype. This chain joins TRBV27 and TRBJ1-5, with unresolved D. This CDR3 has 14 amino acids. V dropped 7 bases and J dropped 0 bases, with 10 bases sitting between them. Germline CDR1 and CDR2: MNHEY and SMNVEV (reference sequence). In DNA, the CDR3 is TGTGCCAGCAACCTTCTTCTTAGCAATCAGCCCCAGCATTTT. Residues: CASNLLLSNQPQHF.

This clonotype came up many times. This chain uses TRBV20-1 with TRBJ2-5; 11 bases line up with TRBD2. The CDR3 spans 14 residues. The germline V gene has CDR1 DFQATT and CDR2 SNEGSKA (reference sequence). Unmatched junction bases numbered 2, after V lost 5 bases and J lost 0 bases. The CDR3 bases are TGCAGTGCTCCGGGACTAGCGGACCAAGAGACCCAGTACTTC. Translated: CSAPGLADQETQYF.